The 9 T cell receptor beta chains below all came from one sample that was sequenced in a study of T cell responses to AZD1222 COVID-19 vaccine. TCRdb's table, derived via immunoSEQ multiplex PCR, lists solely in-frame clones and lacks some. Of 150,000 to 200,000 clones in the sample, around 88% are singletons; the top ten hold around 1%. The source was peripheral blood, collected 28 days after the second AZD1222 dose. These receptors were obtained from an adult who received the AZD1222 COVID-19 vaccine.

The chain employs TRBV19 and TRBJ1-1, with D possibly TRBD1 on 5 matching bases. Germline V gives CDR1 LNHDA, CDR2 SQIVND (reference sequence). Trimming cost V 3 bases and J 0 bases, with 11 bases left between them. There are 15 residues in the CDR3. This CDR3 is CASSIDDSLNTEAFF. CDR3 DNA: TGTGCCAGTAGTATCGACGACAGTCTGAACACTGAAGCTTTCTTT.

The V call is TRBV10-1, the J call TRBJ2-2; D remains unclear. The CDR3 covers 12 residues. Germline CDR1 WNHNN, CDR2 SYGVQD (reference sequence). V dropped 1 base and J dropped 7 bases, with 4 bases sitting between them. CDR3 loop: CASSEYSGELFF. As DNA, the CDR3 is TGCGCCAGCAGTGAGTACAGCGGGGAGCTGTTTTTT.

The chain links TRBV3-1 (or the pseudogene TRBV3-2) to TRBJ1-3; D ambiguous. CDR1 is LGHDT, CDR2 YNNKEL, per germline (reference sequence). The CDR3 loop spans 13 amino acids. Trimming pared 4 bases from V and 4 bases from J, leaving 8 bases between. CDR3 amino acids: CASSPSRGNTIYF. CDR3 in DNA: TGTGCCAGCAGCCCGTCCAGAGGAAACACCATATATTTT.

This clone was detected once. This sequence joins TRBV2 and TRBJ2-1; TRBD2 agrees at 9 bases. With V trimmed by 5 bases and J by 8 bases, 13 bases remained unmatched. The CDR3 consists of 16 residues. Germline CDR1 reads SNHLY; CDR2 reads FYNNEI. The CDR3 nucleotides read TGTGCCAGCAGTCAAAACCCCCTGACTAGCGGTTATGAGCAGTTCTTC. Translated, it gives CASSQNPLTSGYEQFF.

V gene TRBV6-1 combines with J gene TRBJ1-5, with D perhaps matching TRBD1 (5 bases). Germline V lookup: CDR1 MNHNS, CDR2 SASEGT. V lost 2 bases and J 9 bases, leaving 20 bases between the germline ends. The CDR3 covers 16 residues. The CDR3 region has the DNA TGTGCCAGCAGTGAACGGGGAAGTAAGGGGTTTCGGCCCCAGCATTTT. This encodes CASSERGSKGFRPQHF.

The chain joins TRBV7-9 to TRBJ2-1; D call uncertain. V gave up 3 bases and J gave up 9 bases, with 12 bases separating them. The CDR3 has 13 residues. Germline CDR1 reads SEHNR; CDR2 reads FQNEAQ (reference sequence). DNA of the CDR3: TGTGCCAGCAGCTTCTCTAAGCCGGCTGAGCAGTTCTTC. It specifies CASSFSKPAEQFF.

V usage is TRBV19 and J usage is TRBJ2-5; D remains unclear. Deletions cut 5 bases from V and 2 bases from J, with 15 bases between. This CDR3 contains 15 residues. CDR1 and CDR2 (germline): LNHDA, SQIVND (reference sequence). The CDR3 DNA is TGTGCCAGTAGTCCTGTTAAACTGGGGCAAGAGACCCAGTACTTC. Translating it yields CASSPVKLGQETQYF.

The genes are TRBV4-3 and TRBJ1-6; D uncertain. The CDR3 is 13 amino acids. V was pared by 0 bases and J by 11 bases, with 8 bases between. Germline V gene data show CDR1 as LGHNA and CDR2 as YSLEER. CDR3 coding DNA: TGCGCCAGCAGCCAAGATCGCCTCACACCCCTCCACTTT. Translated, it gives CASSQDRLTPLHF.

V usage is TRBV2 and J usage is TRBJ2-3; 16 positions agree with TRBD2. Trimming removed 7 bases from V and 6 bases from J; junction bases left unmatched: 10. Germline V gene data show CDR1 as SNHLY and CDR2 as FYNNEI. The CDR3 loop spans 17 amino acids. CDR3 region: CASNPQGLAGGPDTQYF. CDR3 nucleotide sequence: TGTGCCAGCAATCCCCAGGGACTAGCGGGGGGGCCGGATACGCAGTATTTT. Looking up the rest from reference TRBV2 and TRBJ2-3 gives the full variable domain: EPEVTQTPSHQVTQMGQEVILRCVPISNHLYFYWYRQILGQKVEFLVSFYNNEISEKSEIFDDQFSVERPDGSNFTLKIRSTKLEDSAMYFCASNPQGLAGGPDTQYFGPGTRLTVL.